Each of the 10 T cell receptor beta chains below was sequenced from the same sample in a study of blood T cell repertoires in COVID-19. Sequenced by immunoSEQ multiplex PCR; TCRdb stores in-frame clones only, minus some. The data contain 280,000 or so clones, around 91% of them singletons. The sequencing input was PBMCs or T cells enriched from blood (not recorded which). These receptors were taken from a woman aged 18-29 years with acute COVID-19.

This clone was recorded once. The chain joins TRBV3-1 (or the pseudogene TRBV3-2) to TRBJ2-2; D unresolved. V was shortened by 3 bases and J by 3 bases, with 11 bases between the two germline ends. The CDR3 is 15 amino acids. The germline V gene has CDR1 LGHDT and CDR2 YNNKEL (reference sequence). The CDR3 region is CASSHEKRDTGELFF. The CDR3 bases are TGTGCCAGCAGCCACGAAAAGCGCGACACCGGGGAGCTGTTTTTT.

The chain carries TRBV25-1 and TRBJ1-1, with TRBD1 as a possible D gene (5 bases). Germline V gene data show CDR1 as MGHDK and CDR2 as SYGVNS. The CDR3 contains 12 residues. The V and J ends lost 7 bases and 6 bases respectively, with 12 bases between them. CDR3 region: CASTRGGPEAFF. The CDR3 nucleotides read TGTGCCAGCACCCGGGGGGGACCTGAAGCTTTCTTT. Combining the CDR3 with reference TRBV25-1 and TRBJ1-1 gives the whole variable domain EADIYQTPRYLVIGTGKKITLECSQTMGHDKMYWYQQDPGMELHLIHYSYGVNSTEKGDLSSESTVSRIRTEHFPLTLESARPSHTSQYLCASTRGGPEAFFGQGTRLTVV.

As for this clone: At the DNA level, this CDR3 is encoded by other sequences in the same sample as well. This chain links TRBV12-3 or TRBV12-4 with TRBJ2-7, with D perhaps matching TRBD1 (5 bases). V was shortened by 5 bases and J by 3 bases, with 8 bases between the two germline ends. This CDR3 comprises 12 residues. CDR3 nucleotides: TGTGCCAGCAGTCGCGACAGCTACGAGCAGTACTTC. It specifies CASSRDSYEQYF.

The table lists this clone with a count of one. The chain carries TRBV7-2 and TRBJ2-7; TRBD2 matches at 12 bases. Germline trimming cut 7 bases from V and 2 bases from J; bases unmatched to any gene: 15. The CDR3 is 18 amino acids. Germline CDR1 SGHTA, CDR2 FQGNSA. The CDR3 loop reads CASTDGRQLAGGPYEQYF. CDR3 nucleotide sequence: TGTGCCAGCACCGATGGCAGACAACTAGCGGGAGGCCCCTACGAGCAGTACTTC.

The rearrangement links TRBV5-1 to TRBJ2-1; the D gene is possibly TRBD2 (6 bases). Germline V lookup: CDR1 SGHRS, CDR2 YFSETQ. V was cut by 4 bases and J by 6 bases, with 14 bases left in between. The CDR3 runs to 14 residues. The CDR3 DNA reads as TGCGCCAGCAGCCCGCAGACTAGTTCCAATGAGCAGTTCTTC. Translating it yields CASSPQTSSNEQFF.

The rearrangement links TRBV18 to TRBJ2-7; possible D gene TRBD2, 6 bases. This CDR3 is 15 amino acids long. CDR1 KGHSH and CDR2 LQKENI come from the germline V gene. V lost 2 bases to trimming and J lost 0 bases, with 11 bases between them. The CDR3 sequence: CASSPSGGSSYEQYF. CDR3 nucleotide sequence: TGTGCCAGCTCACCATCTGGGGGGAGCTCCTACGAGCAGTACTTC.

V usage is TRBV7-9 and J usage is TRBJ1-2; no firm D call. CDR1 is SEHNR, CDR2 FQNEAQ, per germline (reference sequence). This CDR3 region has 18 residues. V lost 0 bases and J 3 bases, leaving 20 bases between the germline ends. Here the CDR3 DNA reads TGTGCCAGCAGCTTAGCTGCGCCTGAAAAGGAGCGCGACTATGGCTACACCTTC. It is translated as CASSLAAPEKERDYGYTF. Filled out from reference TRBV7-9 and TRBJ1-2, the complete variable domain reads DTGVSQNPRHKITKRGQNVTFRCDPISEHNRLYWYRQTLGQGPEFLTYFQNEAQLEKSRLLSDRFSAERPKGSFSTLEIQRTEQGDSAMYLCASSLAAPEKERDYGYTFGSGTRLTVV.

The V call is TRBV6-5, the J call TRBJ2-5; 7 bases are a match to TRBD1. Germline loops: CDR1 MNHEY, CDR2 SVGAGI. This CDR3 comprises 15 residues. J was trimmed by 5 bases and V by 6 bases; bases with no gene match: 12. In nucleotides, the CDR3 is TGTGCCAGCAGAACAGGGGTCCCTGGGTGGGAGACCCAGTACTTC. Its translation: CASRTGVPGWETQYF.

CDR3 bases: TGTGCCAGCAGCTTATCCTGGAGGGCAGATACGCAGTATTTT. Its protein product is CASSLSWRADTQYF. This sequence joins TRBV7-9 and TRBJ2-3; D might be TRBD2 (6 bases). With 2 bases removed from V and 4 bases from J, the gap between germline ends came to 10 bases. From germline, CDR1 is SEHNR and CDR2 FQNEAQ (reference sequence). CDR3 length equals 14 residues.

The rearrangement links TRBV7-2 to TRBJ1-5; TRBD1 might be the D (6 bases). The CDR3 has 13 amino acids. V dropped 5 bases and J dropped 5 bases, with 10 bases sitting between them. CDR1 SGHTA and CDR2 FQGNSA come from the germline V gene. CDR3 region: CASSADSYQPQHF. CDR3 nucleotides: TGTGCCAGCAGCGCGGACAGTTATCAGCCCCAGCATTTT.